The 25 T cell receptor beta chains given below trace back to one sample, sequenced in a study of cytomegalovirus exposure and HLA in healthy donors. The PCR had 60 Vbeta and 13 Jbeta primers. The data were produced by immunoSEQ multiplex PCR, yet TCRdb's version contains in-frame clones alone and is incomplete. The sample records about 120,000 clones, roughly three fifths being singletons. The sequencing input was PBMCs. The receptors here all came from a woman aged 40 to 50 in good health and CMV-seropositive.

V usage is TRBV9 and J usage is TRBJ1-1; the D is unclear. Trimming removed 0 bases from V and 0 bases from J, with 3 bases in between. The CDR3 consists of 13 residues. Germline lookup yields CDR1 SGDLS and CDR2 YYNGEE. The CDR3 nucleotides are TGTGCCAGCAGCGTAGTAGTGAACACTGAAGCTTTCTTT. Amino acids: CASSVVVNTEAFF.

This chain joins TRBV7-2 and TRBJ2-1; perhaps TRBD2 as D (6 bases). The CDR3 runs to 15 residues. CDR1 and CDR2 (germline): SGHTA, FQGNSA. Trimming took off 5 bases at V and 4 bases at J, with 15 bases between the two ends. The CDR3, as DNA: TGTGCCAGCAGCGTACTAGCTCCCTCTTACAATGAGCAGTTCTTC. The encoded protein is CASSVLAPSYNEQFF.

The chain is built from TRBV14 and TRBJ1-1, with D unresolved. The germline V gene encodes CDR1 SGHDN and CDR2 FVKESK. This CDR3 spans 15 amino acids. Trimming removed 9 bases at V and 0 bases at J, with 17 bases between. CDR3 DNA sequence: TGTGCCAGTACGCCATTGGGCGAGATGAACACTGAAGCTTTCTTT. The encoded protein is CASTPLGEMNTEAFF.

The chain recombines TRBV6-6 with TRBJ2-3; D not certain. The length of the CDR3 is 13 residues. Trimming took 1 base from V and 4 from J, leaving 6 bases between them. The germline V gene encodes CDR1 MNHNY and CDR2 SVGAGI (reference sequence). The chain's CDR3 is CASSYLRADTQYF. The CDR3, as DNA: TGTGCCAGCAGTTACTTAAGAGCAGATACGCAGTATTTT.

The rearrangement uses TRBV6-1 and TRBJ2-7, with TRBD2 matching over 13 bases. Looked up from germline, CDR1 is MNHNS and CDR2 is SASEGT. Unmatched junction bases numbered 4, after V lost 6 bases and J lost 5 bases. The CDR3 runs to 14 residues. The CDR3 is CASRPGTSGNEQYF. CDR3 DNA sequence: TGTGCCAGCAGACCCGGGACTAGCGGGAACGAGCAGTACTTC.

The V and J genes are TRBV5-6 and TRBJ1-1; maybe TRBD1 (5 bases). The CDR3 runs to 13 residues. Deletions cut 7 bases from V and 0 bases from J, with 10 bases between. Germline V gene data show CDR1 as SGHDT and CDR2 as YYEEEE. Here the CDR3 DNA reads TGTGCCAGCGGCCCAGGGTTGAACACTGAAGCTTTCTTT. Its translation is CASGPGLNTEAFF.

J is TRBJ2-1 and V is TRBV29-1; possibly TRBD2 for D (6 bases). In germline, CDR1 is SQVTM, CDR2 ANQGSEA. V lost 3 bases, J lost 8 bases, and 14 bases lay in between. The CDR3 is 13 residues long. The CDR3 nucleotides are TGCAGCGTTGATGGGCGGGGAGGTGATGAGCAGTTCTTC. Residues: CSVDGRGGDEQFF.

In this sample, this clone turned up a few times. The J gene is TRBJ2-7, the V gene TRBV19, with a tentative D call TRBD1 (6 bases). The CDR3 is 15 residues long. Looked up from germline, CDR1 is LNHDA and CDR2 is SQIVND (reference sequence). Trimming cost V 4 bases and J 4 bases, with 17 bases left between them. The CDR3, as DNA: TGTGCCAGTAGTAGAGGGGGACCCCTTCAATACGAGCAGTACTTC. Encoded protein: CASSRGGPLQYEQYF. The full variable domain, its missing parts supplied by reference TRBV19 and TRBJ2-7, is DGGITQSPKYLFRKEGQNVTLSCEQNLNHDAMYWYRQDPGQGLRLIYYSQIVNDFQKGDIAEGYSVSREKKESFPLTVTSAQKNPTAFYLCASSRGGPLQYEQYFGPGTRLTVT.

Relative to its sample, this clone is medium-sized (0.01 to 0.1%). V gene TRBV7-9 combines with J gene TRBJ2-2, with 9 bases matching TRBD1. In germline, CDR1 is SEHNR, CDR2 FQNEAQ (reference sequence). Trimming at V came to 1 base and at J to 3 bases, leaving 0 bases not matched to a gene. CDR3 length: 15 residues. CDR3 region: CASSLGQGDTGELFF. Here the CDR3 DNA reads TGTGCCAGCAGCTTAGGACAGGGGGACACCGGGGAGCTGTTTTTT.

This clone showed up many times. This chain connects TRBV6-1 to TRBJ1-4; TRBD1 might be the D (5 bases). V was clipped by 8 bases and J by 2 bases, with 15 bases between them. This CDR3 region has 15 residues. Germline CDR1 and CDR2: MNHNS and SASEGT. The CDR3 protein is CASGGGGRTNEKLFF. The CDR3 DNA is TGTGCCAGCGGGGGGGGAGGGCGGACTAATGAAAAACTGTTTTTT.

On this clone: One junction end does not reproduce the germline sequence, and a read error may be involved. This chain uses TRBV7-3 with TRBJ2-3, with a tentative D call TRBD2 (7 bases). Germline V lookup: CDR1 SGHTA, CDR2 FQGTGA. The CDR3 has 15 residues. This chain's CDR3 is CASSHRDGRTDTQYF. The CDR3 coding sequence is TGCGCCAGCAGCCACAGGGACGGGAGGACAGATACGCAGTATTTT.

The chain couples TRBV4-1 to TRBJ2-7; 10 nucleotides agree with TRBD2. The V gene's germline CDR1 is MGHRA and CDR2 YSYEKL. J lost 6 bases, V lost 2 bases, and 10 bases had no gene match. The CDR3 length is 16 residues. The DNA for the CDR3 is TGCGCCAGCAGCCAACCAAATCTAGCGGGAGCCGGCGAGCAGTACTTC. This codes for CASSQPNLAGAGEQYF.

The chain combines TRBV6-6 with TRBJ2-1, with a possible D match to TRBD2 (6 bases). The CDR3 extends over 12 amino acids. Per the germline V gene, CDR1 is MNHNY and CDR2 is SVGAGI (reference sequence). With 5 bases removed from V and 8 bases from J, the gap between germline ends came to 10 bases. This CDR3 is CASSRLVDEQFF. The CDR3 nucleotides are TGTGCCAGCAGTCGACTAGTCGATGAGCAGTTCTTC.

This clone occurred once. The junction departs from the called germline gene at one end, perhaps through a read error. The chain is built from TRBV19 and TRBJ1-1, with a possible D match to TRBD1 (6 bases). Germline values: CDR1 LNHDA, CDR2 SQIVND (reference sequence). This CDR3 has 12 residues. In nucleotides, the CDR3 is TGTGCCAGTAGTATACGGGGGGCTGAACCTTTCTTT. It is translated as CASSIRGAEPFF.

The chain employs TRBV2 and TRBJ2-2; perhaps TRBD2 as D (5 bases). There are 11 residues in the CDR3. CDR1 is SNHLY, CDR2 FYNNEI, per germline. Trimming removed 1 base at V and 15 bases at J, with 9 bases between. The CDR3 DNA is TGTGCCAGCAGTGAAGAGACGGGGTTGTTTTTT. Translation: CASSEETGLFF.

The chain is built from TRBV7-2 and TRBJ2-7; 12 bases line up with TRBD1. The germline gives CDR1 SGHTA, CDR2 FQGNSA. The CDR3 has 15 residues. J gave up 6 bases and V 6 bases, and 9 bases lay outside the gene matches. Here the CDR3 DNA reads TGTGCCAGCAGGCGAACCGGGACAGGGGGCGCCGAGCAGTACTTC. Translation gives CASRRTGTGGAEQYF.

The J gene is TRBJ2-7, the V gene TRBV10-3; tentative D call: TRBD1 (7 bases). Germline CDR1 ENHRY, CDR2 SYGVKD. The CDR3 consists of 16 residues. The V end lost 0 bases, the J end lost 3 bases, and 15 bases lay between the germline ends. The CDR3 protein is CAISESAGGQIYEQYF. DNA for the CDR3: TGTGCCATCAGTGAGTCGGCCGGGGGACAGATCTACGAGCAGTACTTC.

The chain employs TRBV9 and TRBJ2-1, with D possibly being TRBD1 (5 bases). The length of the CDR3 is 18 residues. Germline lookup yields CDR1 SGDLS and CDR2 YYNGEE. V was clipped by 3 bases and J by 0 bases, with 19 bases between them. This CDR3 reads CASSGEIGVHSSYNEQFF. The CDR3 DNA is TGTGCCAGCAGCGGAGAGATAGGGGTACACAGCTCCTACAATGAGCAGTTCTTC.

The genes are TRBV9 and TRBJ2-5, with D possibly being TRBD1 (6 bases). The J call may be incorrect, as the DNA end agrees better with TRBJ2-7. Germline lookup yields CDR1 SGDLS and CDR2 YYNGEE. The CDR3 is 16 amino acids. CDR3 in amino acids: CASSVGSGVASYEQYF. As DNA, the CDR3 is TGTGCCAGCAGCGTAGGATCAGGGGTGGCCTCCTACGAGCAGTACTTC.

This chain joins TRBV7-2 and TRBJ2-1; 11 bases are a match to TRBD2. Trimming took 4 bases from V and 8 from J; bases not matched to a gene: 10. The CDR3 sequence is 16 residues long. Germline V lookup: CDR1 SGHTA, CDR2 FQGNSA. The CDR3 bases are TGTGCCAGCAGCTCCGCAACTAGCGGGAGTCGGTATGAGCAGTTCTTC. Its protein product is CASSSATSGSRYEQFF.

V usage is TRBV28 and J usage is TRBJ2-2; 10 positions match TRBD1. J lost 4 bases, V lost 5 bases, and 7 bases had no gene match. Germline V CDR1 and CDR2: MDHEN, SYDVKM. The CDR3 runs 16 residues. The CDR3 nucleotides read TGTGCCAGCAGTGCACCGGGACAGGGGCTCACCGGGGAGCTGTTTTTT. As protein: CASSAPGQGLTGELFF.

This clone was counted a few times. The chain joins TRBV7-9 to TRBJ1-6, with a possible D match to TRBD1 (6 bases). CDR1 and CDR2 from the germline V gene are SEHNR and FQNEAQ (reference sequence). The CDR3 is made up of 15 amino acids. V lost 2 bases to trimming and J lost 7 bases, with 12 bases between them. The CDR3 sequence is CASSLIDRRNSPLHF. CDR3 bases: TGTGCCAGCAGCTTAATCGACAGGAGGAATTCACCCCTCCACTTT.

J is TRBJ2-7 and V is TRBV6-5; D might be TRBD1 (6 bases). This CDR3 is 14 amino acids long. V lost 2 bases to trimming and J lost 1 base, with 9 bases between them. Germline CDR1 is MNHEY and CDR2 is SVGAGI. CDR3 DNA sequence: TGTGCCAGCAGTTACGGGACACGGTCCTACGAGCAGTACTTC. As protein: CASSYGTRSYEQYF.

The chain uses TRBV7-8 and TRBJ1-1, with D tentatively TRBD1 (5 bases). CDR3 length: 14 amino acids. Germline assignment: CDR1 SGHVS and CDR2 FQNEAQ. V lost 2 bases, J lost 5 bases, and 12 bases lay in between. The CDR3 protein is CASSLSQGRTEAFF. The CDR3 DNA sequence: TGTGCCAGCAGCTTAAGTCAGGGCCGGACTGAAGCTTTCTTT. Variable domain in full (rest from reference TRBV7-8 and TRBJ1-1): GAGVSQSPRYKVAKRGQDVALRCDPISGHVSLFWYQQALGQGPEFLTYFQNEAQLDKSGLPSDRFFAERPEGSVSTLKIQRTQQEDSAVYLCASSLSQGRTEAFFGQGTRLTVV.

The V and J genes are TRBV7-2 and TRBJ1-1, with 11 nucleotides matching TRBD1. After removal of 6 bases from V and 3 bases from J, the junction contained 9 bases not matched to a gene. The length of the CDR3 is 16 residues. Germline-derived CDR1 and CDR2 are SGHTA and FQGNSA. CDR3 sequence (DNA): TGTGCCAGCAGGGGTTGGACAGGGGGCATGGACACTGAAGCTTTCTTT. Amino acid sequence: CASRGWTGGMDTEAFF.